The source of this T cell receptor (beta chain) is a study of control samples from healthy donors and cancer patients. Germline CDR1 GTSNPN, CDR2 SVGIG (reference sequence). V shed 0 bases and J shed 10 bases, with 12 bases lying between them. The CDR3 has 12 amino acids. Here immunoSEQ multiplex PCR was the method, and the copy in TCRdb shows in-frame clones only, minus some. This table has some 74,000 clones, about 88% appearing once. Sample: blood. V gene TRBV30 combines with J gene TRBJ1-1; a possible D gene is TRBD1 (6 bases). The sequence was obtained from a woman in her fifties or sixties in good health. CDR3 loop: CAWSVRGALAFF. CDR3 in DNA: TGTGCCTGGAGTGTGCGGGGGGCCCTAGCTTTCTTT.